The 21 T cell receptor beta chains listed next were all sequenced from one sample in a study of CD8 T cells in ankylosing spondylitis. TCRdb reanalysed the 5' RACE reads using MiXCR and keeps one entry per CDR3 protein. The repertoire holds 200,000 to 300,000 distinct CDR3 sequences, with roughly a third as singletons. The specimen sequenced was blood, either unsorted or a sorted T cell fraction (not recorded which). These receptor sequences come from a male donor with ankylosing spondylitis or in good health (not recorded which).

This clonotype was detected only once. The chain employs TRBV12-3 or TRBV12-4 and TRBJ2-7, with D perhaps matching TRBD1 or TRBD2 (5 bases each). Between the trimmed V and J ends, which lost 5 bases and 0 bases, there was a span of 14 bases. CDR3 length: 15 residues. The CDR3 loop is CASSPNRDLSYEQYF. DNA for the CDR3: TGTGCCAGCAGTCCCAATCGGGACCTCTCCTACGAGCAGTACTTC.

The table lists this clonotype with a few counts. The rearrangement joins TRBV7-2 to TRBJ2-7; 12 nucleotides align to TRBD2. The CDR3 totals 15 residues. Germline CDR1 and CDR2: SGHTA and FQGNSA. The trim removed 0 bases at V and 4 bases at J, leaving 1 base unmatched. The CDR3 loop is CASSLATSGGYEQYF. The CDR3 coding sequence is TGTGCCAGCAGCTTAGCAACTAGCGGGGGGTACGAGCAGTACTTC.

This clonotype has a count of ten or more. The rearrangement uses TRBV5-1 and TRBJ2-1; D is unresolved. V lost 3 bases and J lost 5, with 9 bases in between. The CDR3 has 13 residues. CDR1 and CDR2 from the germline V gene are SGHRS and YFSETQ. The CDR3 spells CASSSLRNNEQFF. CDR3 DNA sequence: TGCGCCAGCAGCTCGTTACGTAACAATGAGCAGTTCTTC.

Notes on this clonotype: The junction shows a germline mismatch at one end, possibly a read error. The chain's CDR3 is CASSLPRPNQGTQYF. The CDR3 nucleotides are TGTGCCAGCAGTTTACCTAGACCTAATCAAGGGACCCAGTACTTC. J is TRBJ2-5 and V is TRBV28, with D unresolved. This CDR3 has 15 residues. The germline gives CDR1 MDHEN, CDR2 SYDVKM.

The chain's CDR3 is CASSLRHPYEQYF. CDR3 DNA: TGTGCCAGCAGCTTGAGACATCCCTACGAGCAGTACTTC. J is TRBJ2-7 and V is TRBV7-2; D unclear. The CDR3 is 13 amino acids. Germline loops: CDR1 SGHTA, CDR2 FQGNSA. V was pared by 3 bases and J by 2 bases, with 8 bases between.

The gene calls are TRBV5-1 and TRBJ2-7; D unclear. This CDR3 is 12 amino acids long. Germline loops: CDR1 SGHRS, CDR2 YFSETQ. V shed 4 bases and J shed 3 bases, with 8 bases lying between them. The CDR3 region is CASSLQDYEQYF. The CDR3 DNA reads TGCGCCAGCAGCCTGCAGGACTACGAGCAGTACTTC.

V gene TRBV10-3 combines with J gene TRBJ2-7, with 7 bases fitting TRBD1. V dropped 6 bases and J dropped 0; count of bases not matched to a gene: 8. CDR1 and CDR2 (germline): ENHRY, SYGVKD. CDR3 size: 15 residues. The CDR3, as DNA: TGTGCCATCAGGAAGACAGGGATTAACTCCTACGAGCAGTACTTC. This encodes CAIRKTGINSYEQYF.

The J gene is TRBJ2-2, the V gene TRBV7-3; tentatively, D is TRBD1 (5 bases). Trimming took off 4 bases at V and 3 bases at J, with 15 bases between the two ends. CDR1 SGHTA and CDR2 FQGTGA come from the germline V gene. The CDR3 covers 16 residues. The CDR3 DNA follows: TGTGCCAGCAGCTCAACCCGACAGACATACACCGGGGAGCTGTTTTTT. It is translated as CASSSTRQTYTGELFF.

The chain is built from TRBV10-3 and TRBJ2-2, with no clear D. In germline, CDR1 is ENHRY, CDR2 SYGVKD. V gave up 4 bases and J gave up 1 base, with 16 bases separating them. This CDR3 is 17 amino acids long. This CDR3 is CAISGLRSDQNTGELFF. The CDR3 DNA follows: TGTGCCATCAGTGGTCTTAGGAGCGACCAGAACACCGGGGAGCTGTTTTTT.

A few counts support this clonotype. The V gene is TRBV24-1, the J gene TRBJ2-1, with 11 bases matching TRBD1. The CDR3 runs 14 residues. The V and J ends lost 7 bases and 6 bases, in that order; junction bases with no gene match: 4. The germline CDR1 and CDR2 sequences are KGHDR and SFDVKD. DNA for the CDR3: TGTGCCACCAGGAAGGGACAGGGGGGCAATGAGCAGTTCTTC. It codes for CATRKGQGGNEQFF.

The V and J genes are TRBV5-1 and TRBJ2-3; no reliable D call. The CDR3 consists of 11 residues. V lost 3 bases to trimming and J lost 4 bases, with 3 bases between them. Per the germline V gene, CDR1 is SGHRS and CDR2 is YFSETQ. The chain's CDR3 is CASSSADTQYF. The CDR3 DNA follows: TGCGCCAGCAGCTCGGCAGATACGCAGTATTTT. Filled out from reference TRBV5-1 and TRBJ2-3, the complete variable domain reads KAGVTQTPRYLIKTRGQQVTLSCSPISGHRSVSWYQQTPGQGLQFLFEYFSETQRNKGNFPGRFSGRQFSNSRSEMNVSTLELGDSALYLCASSSADTQYFGPGTRLTVL.

The chain carries TRBV12-3 or TRBV12-4 and TRBJ2-1; the match to TRBD2 covers 10 bases. With 6 bases clipped from V and 4 bases from J, the junction kept 6 bases outside the gene matches. The CDR3 length is 15 residues. CDR3 sequence reads: CASRESGGAYNEQFF. The CDR3 DNA follows: TGTGCCAGCAGAGAAAGCGGGGGGGCTTACAATGAGCAGTTCTTC.

This clonotype was seen many times. This rearrangement joins TRBV29-1 to TRBJ2-5, with TRBD1 matching over 8 bases. This CDR3 contains 15 residues. Germline trimming cut 5 bases from V and 3 bases from J; bases unmatched to any gene: 11. Per germline, CDR1 SQVTM and CDR2 ANQGSEA. The CDR3 spells CSVCWRDRMEETQYF. DNA of the CDR3: TGCAGCGTTTGTTGGAGGGACAGGATGGAAGAGACCCAGTACTTC.

This clonotype has more than one count but fewer than ten. The rearrangement uses TRBV7-3 and TRBJ1-2; D ambiguous. V was trimmed by 5 bases and J by 4 bases, leaving 14 bases between them. Germline loops: CDR1 SGHTA, CDR2 FQGTGA. This CDR3 has 14 amino acids. CDR3 sequence (DNA): TGTGCCAGCAGCCCAGCCGCGGGGTCCTATGGCTACACCTTC. This sequence encodes CASSPAAGSYGYTF.

The chain carries TRBV20-1 and TRBJ2-3; TRBD2 matches at 8 bases. Trimming removed 6 bases from V and 2 bases from J; junction bases left unmatched: 10. Germline-derived CDR1 and CDR2 are DFQATT and SNEGSKA (reference sequence). The CDR3 runs 15 residues. CDR3 in amino acids: CSAVHPAGVTDTQYF. CDR3 nucleotides: TGCAGTGCCGTACACCCAGCGGGAGTCACAGATACGCAGTATTTT.

V and J are TRBV10-3 and TRBJ1-3; no clear D gene. V was clipped by 4 bases and J by 0 bases, with 7 bases between them. CDR3 length equals 14 residues. Looked up from germline, CDR1 is ENHRY and CDR2 is SYGVKD. CDR3: CAISATDSGNTIYF. In DNA, the CDR3 is TGTGCCATCAGTGCAACGGACTCTGGAAACACCATATATTTT.

In its sample, this clonotype was seen a few times. The V and J genes are TRBV20-1 and TRBJ1-5; TRBD1 matches at 10 bases. CDR1 is DFQATT, CDR2 SNEGSKA, per germline (reference sequence). J lost 4 bases, V lost 5 bases, and 8 bases had no gene match. This CDR3 comprises 15 residues. The CDR3 loop reads CSAPTGGEANQPQHF. DNA of the CDR3: TGCAGTGCTCCGACAGGGGGCGAGGCGAATCAGCCCCAGCATTTT.

This clonotype occurred once. This sequence joins TRBV5-1 and TRBJ2-1; 10 nucleotides match TRBD1. The CDR3 runs 14 residues. V lost 4 bases and J lost 9; bases outside the gene matches: 7. Per germline, CDR1 SGHRS and CDR2 YFSETQ. CDR3 region: CASSPGQGKGEQFF. CDR3 nucleotides: TGCGCCAGCAGCCCGGGACAGGGGAAGGGTGAGCAGTTCTTC.

This clonotype was seen at least ten times. J is TRBJ2-7 and V is TRBV29-1; the D gene is possibly TRBD2 (6 bases). The germline V and J ends were trimmed by 3 bases and 3 bases, with 12 bases remaining between them. Germline CDR1 reads SQVTM; CDR2 reads ANQGSEA. This CDR3 region has 13 residues. CDR3 DNA sequence: TGCAGCGTTGAGTTGGGGAGGAACTACGAGCAGTACTTC. Translated, it gives CSVELGRNYEQYF.

This clonotype was picked up a small number of times. The rearrangement links TRBV20-1 to TRBJ1-5, with D possibly TRBD1 on 5 matching bases. The ends were cut back, 0 bases at V and 3 bases at J, with 9 bases in the middle. Germline V gene lookup returns CDR1 DFQATT and CDR2 SNEGSKA (reference sequence). The CDR3 is 14 amino acids. CDR3 sequence reads: CSARDRGNNQPQHF. Written as DNA, the CDR3 is TGCAGTGCTAGAGATCGGGGGAACAATCAGCCCCAGCATTTT.

This chain links TRBV7-6 with TRBJ2-1, with 16 bases fitting TRBD2. The germline CDR1 and CDR2 sequences are SGHVS and FNYEAQ. V shed 5 bases and J 3 bases; nucleotides not matched to a gene: 4. The CDR3 contains 17 residues. DNA for the CDR3: TGTGCCAGCAGCGTCGGGACTAGCGGGGGGGTCTACAATGAGCAGTTCTTC. It translates to CASSVGTSGGVYNEQFF.